These 12 T cell receptor beta chains originate from one sample sequenced in a study of shared clonotypes between healthy human individuals. The naive CD8 subset, CD45RO-negative cells positively selected for CCR7, excluded terminally differentiated effector memory CD45RA+ cells. Only in-frame clones appear in the TCRdb table, and some are missing; sequencing was by immunoSEQ multiplex PCR. The top ten hold 0.11% of the sample, which has roughly 590,000 clones, nearly 97% seen once. Source material: naive CD8+ T cells sorted from blood. Every receptor here comes from a woman aged 25 to 45 in good health.

V gene TRBV15 combines with J gene TRBJ2-1, with 15 bases lining up with TRBD2. The germline gives CDR1 LNHNV, CDR2 YYDKDF (reference sequence). The V gene end was trimmed by 5 bases and the J gene end by 9 bases; junction bases not matched to a gene: 14. The length of the CDR3 is 18 residues. In DNA, the CDR3 is TGTGCCACCAGCGCAAGGACTAGCGGGAGGGCTGGGGGCGTTGAGCAGTTCTTC. Translating gives CATSARTSGRAGGVEQFF. The variable domain in full, completed from reference TRBV15 and TRBJ2-1, reads DAMVIQNPRYQVTQFGKPVTLSCSQTLNHNVMYWYQQKSSQAPKLLFHYYDKDFNNEADTPDNFQSRRPNTSFCFLDIRSPGLGDTAMYLCATSARTSGRAGGVEQFFGPGTRLTVL.

The chain carries TRBV29-1 and TRBJ2-3; 13 nucleotides line up with TRBD2. V trimming: 6 bases; J trimming: 2 bases; junction bases outside the gene matches: 5. The CDR3 length is 15 residues. Germline V gene lookup returns CDR1 SQVTM and CDR2 ANQGSEA. CDR3 protein: CSVIGLAGVTDTQYF. DNA of the CDR3: TGCAGCGTCATAGGACTAGCGGGGGTCACAGATACGCAGTATTTT.

This clone appeared a single time. This chain joins TRBV4-1 and TRBJ2-3; 8 nucleotides agree with TRBD1. Trimming cost V 0 bases and J 7 bases; bases outside gene matches: 9. The CDR3 has 16 residues. The V gene's germline CDR1 is MGHRA and CDR2 YSYEKL. CDR3 protein: CASSQDSGTGRHTQYF. In nucleotides, the CDR3 is TGCGCCAGCAGCCAAGACTCAGGGACAGGCCGCCATACGCAGTATTTT.

The chain joins TRBV4-1 to TRBJ2-1; D uncertain. The V and J ends lost 1 base and 2 bases respectively, with 6 bases between them. Per germline, CDR1 MGHRA and CDR2 YSYEKL. The CDR3 has 14 amino acids. CDR3 sequence (DNA): TGCGCCAGCAGCCAAGGGAGCCCCTACAATGAGCAGTTCTTC. Encoded protein: CASSQGSPYNEQFF.

The CDR3 sequence is CASSPGGPRANEKLFF. CDR3 bases: TGTGCCAGCAGCCCTGGGGGGCCCCGGGCTAATGAAAAACTGTTTTTT. The gene calls are TRBV13 and TRBJ1-4; maybe TRBD1 (6 bases). The CDR3 contains 16 residues. V was shortened by 5 bases and J by 3 bases, with 16 bases between the two germline ends. Germline V gene data show CDR1 as PRHDT and CDR2 as FYEKMQ (reference sequence).

The J gene is TRBJ2-7, the V gene TRBV5-4; possibly TRBD1 or TRBD2 for D (5 bases each). Trimming shortened V by 4 bases and J by 5 bases, and 16 bases separated the two germline ends. CDR1 is SGHNT, CDR2 YYREEE, per germline (reference sequence). The CDR3 runs 14 residues. The CDR3 loop is CASSLGTPPDEQYF. Written as DNA, the CDR3 is TGTGCCAGCAGCCTCGGGACCCCTCCCGACGAGCAGTACTTC.

The rearrangement links TRBV28 to TRBJ1-4, with unresolved D. V was pared by 6 bases and J by 7 bases, with 12 bases between. This CDR3 spans 13 amino acids. The germline gives CDR1 MDHEN, CDR2 SYDVKM. The CDR3 coding sequence is TGTGCCAGCAGAAGGGCAGATTCTGAAAAACTGTTTTTT. Encoded protein: CASRRADSEKLFF. The whole variable domain, filled in from reference TRBV28 and TRBJ1-4, reads DVKVTQSSRYLVKRTGEKVFLECVQDMDHENMFWYRQDPGLGLRLIYFSYDVKMKEKGDIPEGYSVSREKKERFSLILESASTNQTSMYLCASRRADSEKLFFGSGTQLSVL.

This clone appeared once. The chain carries TRBV4-2 and TRBJ2-1; TRBD2 matches at 13 bases. The CDR3 is made up of 15 amino acids. V lost 4 bases to trimming and J lost 10 bases; unmatched junction nucleotides: 7. Looked up from germline, CDR1 is LGHNA and CDR2 is YNFKEQ. The CDR3 protein is CASSPGGLAGEEQFF. CDR3 DNA sequence: TGTGCCAGCAGCCCCGGTGGACTAGCGGGAGAAGAGCAGTTCTTC.

This chain connects TRBV6-5 to TRBJ2-6; 7 nucleotides align to TRBD2. The CDR3 loop spans 14 amino acids. Germline V gene lookup returns CDR1 MNHEY and CDR2 SVGAGI. After removal of 6 bases from V and 3 bases from J, the junction contained 2 bases not matched to a gene. CDR3 in DNA: TGTGCCAGCAGATCGGGGGGTGGGGCCAACGTCCTGACTTTC. This translates into CASRSGGGANVLTF.

The chain combines TRBV27 with TRBJ1-1; no firm D call. The germline V and J ends were trimmed by 6 bases and 4 bases, with 18 bases remaining between them. CDR1 and CDR2 (germline): MNHEY, SMNVEV (reference sequence). There are 15 residues in the CDR3. The CDR3 DNA reads TGTGCCAGCAGCGCCCATATGGGCGTTAGCACTGAAGCTTTCTTT. This codes for CASSAHMGVSTEAFF.

V is TRBV12-5 and J is TRBJ2-7; 8 bases map to TRBD2. Losses at the gene ends were 0 bases for V and 1 base for J; bases not matched to a gene: 8. The germline CDR1 and CDR2 sequences are LGHNT and FRNRAP. CDR3 size: 17 residues. In DNA, the CDR3 is TGTGCTAGTGGTTTGGTAACTCGGGAGGGCATGTCCTACGAGCAGTACTTC. Its protein product is CASGLVTREGMSYEQYF.

The rearrangement links TRBV10-1 to TRBJ1-1; possibly TRBD1 for D (5 bases). Germline CDR1 and CDR2: WNHNN and SYGVQD (reference sequence). This CDR3 comprises 14 residues. Trimming cost V 0 bases and J 2 bases, with 7 bases left between them. Here the CDR3 reads CASSESRTNTEAFF. The CDR3 DNA reads as TGCGCCAGCAGTGAGTCGAGGACAAACACTGAAGCTTTCTTT.